This entry is about one T cell receptor (beta chain). Antigen: not known. The CDR3 consists of 14 residues. Trimming pared 0 bases from V and 5 bases from J, leaving 13 bases between. The V gene's germline CDR1 is GTSNPN and CDR2 SVGIG (reference sequence). The sample is drawn from a study of CD8+ T cells in alopecia areata. As for the study in general: Administration of oral tofacitinib to treated patients was at 5 to 10 mg twice daily. Findings and caveats of the study: Clonality in lesional scalp, especially alopecia totalis/universalis, exceeded that of normal scalp.

Sequencing relied on a cDNA template that was reverse transcribed from extracted RNA. Only in-frame clones appear in the TCRdb table, and some are missing; sequencing was by immunoSEQ multiplex PCR. The sample consists of hundreds of thousands of clones, 50% to 60% of them appearing once. Sequencing used CD4+ T cells sorted from blood, obtained at week 0. The receptor's source is a human donor with alopecia areata. V usage is TRBV30 and J usage is TRBJ1-2; D gene unclear. This chain's CDR3 is CAWSVRGRTYGYTF. The DNA for the CDR3 is TGTGCCTGGAGTGTGAGAGGGAGAACTTATGGCTACACCTTC.